A selection of T cell receptor beta chains follows, all from one sample in a study of blood T cell repertoires in COVID-19. Produced via immunoSEQ multiplex PCR; TCRdb's table is partial and in-frame only. The table lists 200,000 to 250,000 clones, 82% of them singletons. Sequenced input: peripheral blood. The source of these receptors is a woman aged 80 or over with acute or convalescent COVID-19. Both conserved end residues are part of each CDR3. A D gene is named only where the DNA matches it firmly.

>TRBV27|TRBJ2-1|TRBD2
CASRPSGGPTYNEQFF
TGTGCCAGCAGGCCTAGCGGGGGCCCAACCTACAATGAGCAGTTCTTC
>TRBV28|TRBJ2-7|NA
CASRLDRAQVREQYF
TGTGCCAGCAGGCTAGATCGTGCGCAAGTCCGCGAGCAGTACTTC
>TRBV14|TRBJ2-1|TRBD1
CASSQPDRARGEQFF
TGTGCCAGCAGCCAACCGGACAGGGCGCGGGGTGAGCAGTTCTTC
>TRBV7-2|TRBJ2-2|TRBD2
CASSPAGHTGELFF
TGTGCCAGCAGCCCAGCGGGGCACACCGGGGAGCTGTTTTTT
>TRBV3-1/TRBV3-2|TRBJ2-5|NA
CASSQAGQYQETQYF
TGTGCCAGCAGCCAAGCAGGGCAGTACCAAGAGACCCAGTACTTC
>TRBV15|TRBJ1-1|NA
CATKDRMNTEAFF
TGTGCCACGAAGGACAGAATGAACACTGAAGCTTTCTTT
>TRBV7-2|TRBJ1-2|TRBD1
CASSLQGASYGYTF
TGTGCCAGCAGCTTACAGGGGGCGAGCTATGGCTACACCTTC
>TRBV9|TRBJ1-2|NA
CASSGFGVSEGYTF
TGTGCCAGCAGCGGATTCGGGGTTTCGGAGGGCTACACCTTC
>TRBV6-5|TRBJ1-3|NA
CASTLQGAGNTIYF
TGTGCCAGCACCTTACAGGGCGCTGGAAACACCATATATTTT
>TRBV28|TRBJ2-7|NA
CASSLGGAGEQYF
TGTGCCAGCAGCCTAGGGGGGGCCGGCGAGCAGTACTTC
>TRBV24-1|TRBJ2-1|TRBD2
CATSDSRLRSGGVYNEQFF
TGTGCCACCAGTGATAGCCGACTGAGGAGCGGGGGGGTTTACAATGAGCAGTTCTTC
>TRBV5-6|TRBJ2-7|NA
CASSSSRDTSYEQYF
TGTGCCAGCAGCAGCTCACGGGACACATCCTACGAGCAGTACTTC